What follows are 2 T cell receptor beta chains derived from one specimen sequenced in a study of cytomegalovirus exposure and HLA in healthy donors (dated by TCRdb to the late 2010s). Library preparation employed the immunoSEQ multiplex PCR assay. For the multiplex PCR, a mixture combining 60 forward primers for TCR Vbeta segments and 13 reverse primers for TCR Jbeta segments was used. Sourced from immuneACCESS, this table was stored by TCRdb with only in-frame sequences that have V and J called. A share of the clones is absent; for the studies checked, an unresolved V gene accounts for under half, and the remainder has no known explanation. For this sample the table gives about 120,000 clones, of which around 72% were detected only once. The ten largest clones take up roughly 8.2% of the sample. Sequencing input: PBMCs. These receptors were obtained from a middle-aged woman in good health and CMV-seropositive.

This chain uses TRBV18 with TRBJ2-3, with 12 bases aligning to TRBD1. V lost 6 bases, J lost 3 bases, and 4 bases stayed unmatched. Germline values: CDR1 KGHSH, CDR2 LQKENI. The CDR3 runs 15 residues. The CDR3 loop is CASSPGQGATDTQYF. The CDR3 region has the DNA TGTGCCAGCTCTCCGGGACAGGGGGCAACAGATACGCAGTATTTT.

V usage is TRBV6-5 and J usage is TRBJ2-2, with D uncertain. Trimming left V 10 bases short and J 8 bases short, with 11 bases between. The germline CDR1 and CDR2 sequences are MNHEY and SVGAGI. The CDR3 consists of 11 residues. The CDR3 is CATLKLGELFF. DNA of the CDR3: TGTGCCACCTTAAAATTGGGGGAGCTGTTTTTT.